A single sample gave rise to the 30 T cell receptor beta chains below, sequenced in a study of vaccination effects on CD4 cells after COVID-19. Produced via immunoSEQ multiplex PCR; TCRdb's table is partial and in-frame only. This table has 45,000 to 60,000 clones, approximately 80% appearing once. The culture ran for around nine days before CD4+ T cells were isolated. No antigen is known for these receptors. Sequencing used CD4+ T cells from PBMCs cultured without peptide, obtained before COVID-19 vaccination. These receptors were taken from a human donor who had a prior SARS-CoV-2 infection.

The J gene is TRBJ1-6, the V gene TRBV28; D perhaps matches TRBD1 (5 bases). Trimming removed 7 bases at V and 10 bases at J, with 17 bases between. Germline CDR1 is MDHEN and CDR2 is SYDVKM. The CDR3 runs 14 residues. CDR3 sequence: CASTLGQGNSPLHF. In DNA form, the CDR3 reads TGTGCCAGCACCCTCGGGCAGGGTAACTCACCCCTCCACTTT. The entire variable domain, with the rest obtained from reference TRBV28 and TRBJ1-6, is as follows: DVKVTQSSRYLVKRTGEKVFLECVQDMDHENMFWYRQDPGLGLRLIYFSYDVKMKEKGDIPEGYSVSREKKERFSLILESASTNQTSMYLCASTLGQGNSPLHFGNGTRLTVT.

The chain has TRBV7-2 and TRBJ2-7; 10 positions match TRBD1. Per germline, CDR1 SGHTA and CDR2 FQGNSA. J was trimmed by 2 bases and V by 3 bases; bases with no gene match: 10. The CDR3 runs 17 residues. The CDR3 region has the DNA TGTGCCAGCAGCTTTTTCGTGTCGGGGACAGGGGCCTACGAGCAGTACTTC. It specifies CASSFFVSGTGAYEQYF.

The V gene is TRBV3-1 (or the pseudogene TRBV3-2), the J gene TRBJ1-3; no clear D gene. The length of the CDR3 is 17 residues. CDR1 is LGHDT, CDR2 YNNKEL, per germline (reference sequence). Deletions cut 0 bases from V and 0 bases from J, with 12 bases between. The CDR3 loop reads CASSQDPNSFSGNTIYF. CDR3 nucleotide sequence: TGTGCCAGCAGCCAAGATCCCAACAGCTTCTCTGGAAACACCATATATTTT.

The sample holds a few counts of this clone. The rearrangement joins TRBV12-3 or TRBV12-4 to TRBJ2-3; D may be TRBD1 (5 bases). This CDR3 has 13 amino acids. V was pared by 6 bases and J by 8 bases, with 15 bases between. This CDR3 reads CASSQEVGVTQYF. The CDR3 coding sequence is TGTGCCAGCAGCCAAGAAGTAGGGGTTACGCAGTATTTT.

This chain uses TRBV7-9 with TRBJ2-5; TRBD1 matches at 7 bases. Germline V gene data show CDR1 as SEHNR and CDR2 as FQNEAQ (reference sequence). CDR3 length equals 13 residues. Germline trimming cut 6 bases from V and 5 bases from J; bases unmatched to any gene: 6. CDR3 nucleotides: TGTGCCAGCAGGCAAAGGGGGCTGGAGACCCAGTACTTC. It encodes CASRQRGLETQYF.

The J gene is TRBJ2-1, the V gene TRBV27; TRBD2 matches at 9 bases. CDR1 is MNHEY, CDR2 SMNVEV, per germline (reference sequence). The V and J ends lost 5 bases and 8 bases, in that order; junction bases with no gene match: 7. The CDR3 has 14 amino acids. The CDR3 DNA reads TGTGCCAGCAGTACCCCGGGACTAGCCGATGAGCAGTTCTTC. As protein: CASSTPGLADEQFF.

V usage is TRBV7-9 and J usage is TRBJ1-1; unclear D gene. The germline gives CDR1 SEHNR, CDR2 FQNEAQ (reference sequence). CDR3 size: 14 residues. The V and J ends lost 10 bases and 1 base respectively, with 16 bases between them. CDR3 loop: CATAISPPNTEAFF. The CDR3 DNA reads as TGTGCCACCGCCATTTCACCGCCGAACACTGAAGCTTTCTTT.

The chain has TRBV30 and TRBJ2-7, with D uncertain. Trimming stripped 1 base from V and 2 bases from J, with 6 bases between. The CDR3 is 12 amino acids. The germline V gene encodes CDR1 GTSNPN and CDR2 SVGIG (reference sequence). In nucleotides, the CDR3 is TGTGCCTGGAGTGGGTCGGCCTACGAGCAGTACTTC. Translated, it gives CAWSGSAYEQYF. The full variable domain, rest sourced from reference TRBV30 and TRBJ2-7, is SQTIHQWPATLVQPVGSPLSLECTVEGTSNPNLYWYRQAAGRGLQLLFYSVGIGQISSEVPQNLSASRPQDRQFILSSKKLLLSDSGFYLCAWSGSAYEQYFGPGTRLTVT.

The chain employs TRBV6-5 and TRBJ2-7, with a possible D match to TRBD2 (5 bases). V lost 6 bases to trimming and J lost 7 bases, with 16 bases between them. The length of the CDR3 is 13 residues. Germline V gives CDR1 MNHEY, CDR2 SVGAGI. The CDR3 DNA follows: TGTGCCAGCAGGGGGAGAGGTAGATCGGAGCAGTACTTC. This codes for CASRGRGRSEQYF.

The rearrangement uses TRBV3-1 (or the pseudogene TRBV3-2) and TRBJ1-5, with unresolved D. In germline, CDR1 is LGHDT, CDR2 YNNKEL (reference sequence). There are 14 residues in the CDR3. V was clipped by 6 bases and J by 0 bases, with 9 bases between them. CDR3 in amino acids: CASSQTYSNQPQHF. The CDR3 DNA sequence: TGTGCCAGCAGTCAAACCTATAGCAATCAGCCCCAGCATTTT.

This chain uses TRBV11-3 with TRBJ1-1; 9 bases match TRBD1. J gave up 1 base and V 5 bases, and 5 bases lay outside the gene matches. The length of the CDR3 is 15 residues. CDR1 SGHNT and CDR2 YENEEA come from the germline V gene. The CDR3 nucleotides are TGTGCCAGCAGCCCGGGACAGGGAAGGAACACTGAAGCTTTCTTT. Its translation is CASSPGQGRNTEAFF.

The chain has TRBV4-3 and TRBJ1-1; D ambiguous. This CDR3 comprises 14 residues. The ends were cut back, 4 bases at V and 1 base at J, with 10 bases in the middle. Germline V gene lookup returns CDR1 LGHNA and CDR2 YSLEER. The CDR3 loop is CASSRGGGNTEAFF. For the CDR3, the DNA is TGCGCCAGCAGCCGAGGAGGAGGGAACACTGAAGCTTTCTTT.

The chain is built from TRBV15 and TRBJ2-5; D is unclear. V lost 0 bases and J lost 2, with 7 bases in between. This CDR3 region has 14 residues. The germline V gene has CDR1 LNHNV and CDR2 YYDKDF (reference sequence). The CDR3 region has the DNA TGTGCCACCAGCAGAGATCTGATGCAAGAGACCCAGTACTTC. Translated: CATSRDLMQETQYF.

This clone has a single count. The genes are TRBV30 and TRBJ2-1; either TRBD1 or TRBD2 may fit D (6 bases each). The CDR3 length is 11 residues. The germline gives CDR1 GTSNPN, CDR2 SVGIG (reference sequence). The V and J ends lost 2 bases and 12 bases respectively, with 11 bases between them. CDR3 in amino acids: CAWSIGGRQFF. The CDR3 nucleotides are TGTGCCTGGAGTATAGGGGGGCGGCAGTTCTTC.

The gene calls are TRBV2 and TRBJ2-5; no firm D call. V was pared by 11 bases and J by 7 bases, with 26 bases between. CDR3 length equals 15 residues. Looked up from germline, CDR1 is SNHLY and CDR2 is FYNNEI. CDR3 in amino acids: CAAPKEDSSSGTQYF. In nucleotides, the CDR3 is TGTGCCGCCCCAAAGGAAGACTCTAGTTCTGGGACCCAGTACTTC. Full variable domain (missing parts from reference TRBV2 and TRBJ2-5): EPEVTQTPSHQVTQMGQEVILRCVPISNHLYFYWYRQILGQKVEFLVSFYNNEISEKSEIFDDQFSVERPDGSNFTLKIRSTKLEDSAMYFCAAPKEDSSSGTQYFGPGTRLLVL.

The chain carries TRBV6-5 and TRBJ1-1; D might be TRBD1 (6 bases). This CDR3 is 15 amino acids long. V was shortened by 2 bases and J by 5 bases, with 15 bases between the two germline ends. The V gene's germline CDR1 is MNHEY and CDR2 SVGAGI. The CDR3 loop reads CASSYEAGEFTEAFF. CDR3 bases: TGTGCCAGCAGTTACGAGGCAGGGGAGTTTACTGAAGCTTTCTTT.

CDR3 DNA: TGTGCCAGCAGTTCCGACGGACAGTACAATGAGCAGTTCTTC. Translated: CASSSDGQYNEQFF. The V gene is TRBV6-5, the J gene TRBJ2-1; D might be TRBD1 (6 bases). The V end was cut by 4 bases, the J end by 4 bases, with 11 bases between. The germline V gene has CDR1 MNHEY and CDR2 SVGAGI. The CDR3 length is 14 residues.

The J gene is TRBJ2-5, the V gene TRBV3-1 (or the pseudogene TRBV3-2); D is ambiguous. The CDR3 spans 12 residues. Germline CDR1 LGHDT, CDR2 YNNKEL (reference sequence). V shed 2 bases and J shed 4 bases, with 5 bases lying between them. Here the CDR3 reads CASSQRGETQYF. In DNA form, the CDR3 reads TGTGCCAGCAGCCAACGAGGAGAGACCCAGTACTTC.

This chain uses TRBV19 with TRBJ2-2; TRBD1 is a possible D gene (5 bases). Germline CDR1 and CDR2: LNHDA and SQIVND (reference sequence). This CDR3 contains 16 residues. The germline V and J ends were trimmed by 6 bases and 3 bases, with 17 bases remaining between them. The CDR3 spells CASSPAGMGHTGELFF. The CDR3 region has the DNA TGTGCCAGTAGCCCCGCAGGCATGGGGCACACCGGGGAGCTGTTTTTT.

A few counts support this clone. The CDR3 protein is CASSLPSYEQYF. CDR3 in DNA: TGCGCCAGCAGCCTACCCTCCTACGAGCAGTACTTC. The rearrangement uses TRBV5-1 and TRBJ2-7; D ambiguous. The germline V gene encodes CDR1 SGHRS and CDR2 YFSETQ. V shed 4 bases and J shed 0 bases, with 5 bases lying between them. The CDR3 extends over 12 amino acids.

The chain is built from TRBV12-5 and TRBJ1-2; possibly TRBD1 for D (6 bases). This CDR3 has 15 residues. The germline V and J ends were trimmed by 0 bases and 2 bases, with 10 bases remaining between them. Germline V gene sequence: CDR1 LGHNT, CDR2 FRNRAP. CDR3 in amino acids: CASGLVGTGNYGYTF. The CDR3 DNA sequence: TGTGCTAGTGGTTTGGTCGGAACAGGGAACTATGGCTACACCTTC.

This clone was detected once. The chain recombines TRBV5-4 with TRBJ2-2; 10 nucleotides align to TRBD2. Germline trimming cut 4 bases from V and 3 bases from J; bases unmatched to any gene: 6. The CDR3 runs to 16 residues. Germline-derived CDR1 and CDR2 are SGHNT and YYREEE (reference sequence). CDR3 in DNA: TGTGCCAGCAGCCCCCCTAGCGGGGGTGACACCGGGGAGCTGTTTTTT. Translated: CASSPPSGGDTGELFF.

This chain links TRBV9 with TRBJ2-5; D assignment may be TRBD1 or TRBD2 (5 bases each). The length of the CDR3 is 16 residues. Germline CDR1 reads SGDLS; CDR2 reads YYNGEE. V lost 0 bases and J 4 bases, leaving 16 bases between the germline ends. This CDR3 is CASSVGVSGLAETQYF. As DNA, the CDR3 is TGTGCCAGCAGCGTAGGAGTCTCGGGGCTCGCAGAGACCCAGTACTTC.

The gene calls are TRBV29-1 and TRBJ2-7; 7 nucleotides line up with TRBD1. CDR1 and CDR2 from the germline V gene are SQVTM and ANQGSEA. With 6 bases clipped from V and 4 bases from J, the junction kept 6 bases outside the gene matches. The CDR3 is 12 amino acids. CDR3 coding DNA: TGCAGCGTGCGGACAGGCGGATACGAGCAGTACTTC. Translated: CSVRTGGYEQYF.

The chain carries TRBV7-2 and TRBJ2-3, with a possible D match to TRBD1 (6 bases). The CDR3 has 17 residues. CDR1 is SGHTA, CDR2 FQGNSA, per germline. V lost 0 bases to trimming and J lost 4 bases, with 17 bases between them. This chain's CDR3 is CASSLAHPGTLADTQYF. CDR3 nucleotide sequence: TGTGCCAGCAGCTTAGCCCACCCCGGGACACTGGCAGATACGCAGTATTTT.

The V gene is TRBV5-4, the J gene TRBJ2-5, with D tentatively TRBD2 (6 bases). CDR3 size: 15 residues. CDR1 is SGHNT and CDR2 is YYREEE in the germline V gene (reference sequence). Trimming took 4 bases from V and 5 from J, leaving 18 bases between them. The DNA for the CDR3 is TGTGCCAGCAGCACCAAGACTAGGCCGGGGGAGACCCAGTACTTC. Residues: CASSTKTRPGETQYF.

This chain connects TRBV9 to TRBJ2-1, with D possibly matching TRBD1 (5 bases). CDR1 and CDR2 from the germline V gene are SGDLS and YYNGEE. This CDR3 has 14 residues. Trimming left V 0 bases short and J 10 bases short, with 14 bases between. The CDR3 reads CASSVALGAGEQFF. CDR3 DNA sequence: TGTGCCAGCAGCGTAGCTCTAGGGGCTGGGGAGCAGTTCTTC.

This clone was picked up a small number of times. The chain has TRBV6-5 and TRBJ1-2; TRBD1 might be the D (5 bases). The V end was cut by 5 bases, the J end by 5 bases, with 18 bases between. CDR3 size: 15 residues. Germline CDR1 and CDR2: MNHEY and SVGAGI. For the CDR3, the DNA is TGTGCCAGCAGTACCCGCAGGGTGGGTCTTTATGGCTACACCTTC. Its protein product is CASSTRRVGLYGYTF.

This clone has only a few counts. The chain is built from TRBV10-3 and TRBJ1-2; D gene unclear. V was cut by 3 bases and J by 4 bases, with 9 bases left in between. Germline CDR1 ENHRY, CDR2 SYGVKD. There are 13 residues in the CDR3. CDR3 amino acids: CAISDAAVYGYTF. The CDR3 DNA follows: TGTGCCATCAGTGACGCGGCAGTCTATGGCTACACCTTC.

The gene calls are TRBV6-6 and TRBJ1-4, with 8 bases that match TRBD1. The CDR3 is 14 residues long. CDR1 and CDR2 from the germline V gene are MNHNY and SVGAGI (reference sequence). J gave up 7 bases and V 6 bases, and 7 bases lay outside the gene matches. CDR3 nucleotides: TGTGCCAGCAGCTCCGGGACAGGCGCTGAAAAACTGTTTTTT. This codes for CASSSGTGAEKLFF.